This entry describes one TCR beta chain. With V trimmed by 3 bases and J by 4 bases, 7 bases remained unmatched. Germline V CDR1 and CDR2: LNHDA, SQIVND (reference sequence). CDR3 length: 16 amino acids. Symptom resolution, clearance, or two negative PCRs marked donors in Cohort 3 as recovered. The data derive from a study of blood T cell repertoires in COVID-19. Study summary: Specimens from acute and convalescent COVID-19 originated in the United States, Italy and Spain.

As processed by the authors: Researchers report that nucleated cell counts were estimated from reference gene primer amplification. TCRdb's copy holds only in-frame clones and misses some; the assay was immunoSEQ multiplex PCR. V, J and clone size are taken as reported in that table, and D and trimming were inferred from the DNA itself. The table shows about 240,000 clones, with roughly 90% occurring only once. V usage is TRBV19 and J usage is TRBJ2-3; 10 bases agree with TRBD2. Sequenced: PBMCs or T cells enriched from blood (not recorded which). This clonotype originated in a man between 40 and 49 years old who had recovered from COVID-19. CDR3 bases: TGTGCCAGTAGTATCCAACTAGCGGGATTGTCAGATACGCAGTATTTT. Its translation: CASSIQLAGLSDTQYF. The full variable domain, completed using reference TRBV19 and TRBJ2-3, is DGGITQSPKYLFRKEGQNVTLSCEQNLNHDAMYWYRQDPGQGLRLIYYSQIVNDFQKGDIAEGYSVSREKKESFPLTVTSAQKNPTAFYLCASSIQLAGLSDTQYFGPGTRLTVL.